What follows describes a single TCR beta chain. What it recognizes is unknown. These data belong to a study of CD8 T cell repertoires and HIV-1 epitope variants. Study-wide context: The baseline condition was 1M T cells left uncultured. Broader study findings: The TAALDMSHF plasma variant had no responses, unlike KF9 (about five clonotypes) and HW9 (one). Only beta chains were identified, marking proliferation to antigen, not function.

Repertoires were generated with immunoSEQ multiplex PCR, while TCRdb's copy carries only in-frame clones and drops some. The table lists about 6,000 clones, roughly two thirds of them singletons. Input material: cultured CD8+ T cells derived from PBMCs. The receptor's source is a male donor with HIV.

The CDR3 sequence: CASSQALRTANYGYTF. The CDR3 DNA reads as TGCGCCAGCAGCCAAGCGCTCCGGACAGCTAACTATGGCTACACCTTC. V usage is TRBV4-1 and J usage is TRBJ1-2, with D possibly matching TRBD1 (6 bases). This CDR3 spans 16 amino acids. V gave up 1 base and J gave up 0 bases, with 12 bases separating them. Per the germline V gene, CDR1 is MGHRA and CDR2 is YSYEKL.